This T cell receptor (beta chain) was captured by sequencing in a study of vaccination effects on CD4 cells after COVID-19 (dated by TCRdb to 2021 to 2024). Notes on the research overall: The ViraFEST assay stimulated PBMC with viral peptide pools and then used TCR sequencing to identify antigen-specific CD4+ T cell clonotypes by expansion. The full study included ten to eleven COVID-19 convalescent patients and a few SARS-CoV-2-naive healthy vaccine recipients. Each participant received two doses of an mRNA SARS-CoV-2 vaccine, either BNT162b2 or mRNA-1273. Cultures from other donors in the study were sequenced with the Oncomine TCR Beta short-read assay on an Illumina iSeq 100. SARS-CoV-2 spike-specific CD4+ TCR repertoires were compared before and after mRNA vaccination in COVID-19 convalescent patients and in infection-naive vaccine recipients. Each well held roughly 2.2 million PBMC cultured in IMDM containing roughly 5% human AB serum, 8 to 10 IU/ml IL-2 and gentamicin, along with approximately 10 ug/ml peptides. Findings and caveats that apply to the study as a whole: The study was limited by a small number of convalescent patients and lacked early post-infection timepoints. Among healthy vaccine recipients, nearly all vaccine-induced clones were SARS-CoV-2 mono-reactive, and only 1 of 255 was cross-reactive with common cold coronaviruses. Both infection-induced and vaccine-induced clones contracted markedly at late post-vaccination timepoints, which is consistent with waning T cell responses.

After less than 13 days of culture, CD4+ T cells were isolated with the EasySep CD4+ T cell isolation kit. None of the healthy vaccine recipients had a prior SARS-CoV-2 infection, which was confirmed by nucleocapsid antibody tests that came back negative both before and after vaccination. Half of the culture medium was replaced with fresh IL-2-containing medium on days 3 and 7. Unless noted otherwise, every peptide stimulation condition was cultured in triplicate wells. PBMC were separated from whole blood using Ficoll-Paque Plus gradient centrifugation and were then either cryopreserved at -140C or used fresh. The QIAamp micro DNA kit was used to extract genomic DNA from the cultured CD4+ T cells. For this clone: Its binding antigen is unknown. One base away there is no much larger clone; base qualities are not given.

Preparation of the library involved the immunoSEQ multiplex PCR assay. DNA from the CD4+ T cells that had been cultured and isolated underwent TCR beta CDR3 sequencing. Per the source publication's procedure: Non-productive TCR sequences were removed and reads were trimmed to the CDR3 region, keeping CDR3s of at least 7 amino acids. The MANAFEST web app was used to identify antigen-specific clonotypes by comparing expansion in peptide wells with expansion in reference cultures. To count as positive, a clone had to show expansion at FDR<0.05 compared with the reference and with all other wells, an odds ratio above 5, and a frequency above 0.1% in two replicate wells. A clonotype was defined as cross-reactive if the clonotype was significantly expanded both in SARS-CoV-2 spike wells and in at least one common cold coronavirus spike condition. Using the stringdist R package, CDR3 similarity was measured by Levenshtein distance, and unrooted trees were constructed with ape in R 3.6.1. This immuneACCESS table, as held by TCRdb, lists in-frame sequences with V and J called but not all clones. Of the missing ones, under half trace to an unresolved V gene in checked studies; the others have no known cause. The V and J calls and clone size were taken over from that table, and D and trimming were inferred from the DNA. This sample holds 70,000 or so clones; roughly 80% were observed only once. Jointly, the top ten make up roughly 1.9% of the sample.

The V and J ends are trimmed by 5 bases and 6 bases, leaving 17 bases between them. The germline V gene provides CDR1 MNHEY and CDR2 SVGAGI. The CDR3 covers 15 residues, taking in both the cysteine and the phenylalanine. Only the CDR3 part of the read is kept: 45 bases, read in frame from the first base. This TCR was sampled from a human donor who received a COVID-19 vaccine. Here the chain combines TRBV6-5 and TRBJ1-5, with TRBD1 perhaps the D gene, on 6 matching bases. The source was CD4+ T cells from PBMCs cultured without peptide, collected before COVID-19 vaccination. The CDR3 here reads CASSPRGGGLQPQHF. The DNA reads TGTGCCAGCAGTCCTCGTGGGGGGGGCCTTCAGCCCCAGCATTTT.